Following are 26 T cell receptor beta chains from one sample sequenced in a study of cytomegalovirus exposure and HLA in healthy donors. The PCR ran on 60 Vbeta and 13 Jbeta primers. Only in-frame clones appear in the TCRdb table, and some are missing; sequencing was by immunoSEQ multiplex PCR. The sample carries 130,000 to 150,000 clones, roughly 77% recorded once. Sequencing was done on a sample of PBMCs. Source of these receptors: a man aged 25-45 years in good health and CMV-seronegative.

The gene calls are TRBV10-3 and TRBJ1-1, with D perhaps matching TRBD1 (5 bases). V dropped 1 base and J dropped 0 bases, with 9 bases sitting between them. Germline lookup yields CDR1 ENHRY and CDR2 SYGVKD. This CDR3 spans 15 amino acids. CDR3 in amino acids: CAISEWGGVNTEAFF. The DNA of the CDR3 is TGTGCCATCAGTGAGTGGGGCGGGGTGAACACTGAAGCTTTCTTT.

V is TRBV7-9 and J is TRBJ1-5, with D tentatively TRBD1 (5 bases). Trimming pared 0 bases from V and 2 bases from J, leaving 8 bases between. CDR3 size: 15 residues. Germline V gene data show CDR1 as SEHNR and CDR2 as FQNEAQ (reference sequence). The CDR3 loop reads CASSLAQGGNQPQHF. Here the CDR3 DNA reads TGTGCCAGCAGCTTAGCGCAGGGCGGCAATCAGCCCCAGCATTTT.

The chain couples TRBV28 to TRBJ1-6; the D gene is possibly TRBD1 (6 bases). Germline CDR1 is MDHEN and CDR2 is SYDVKM. Deletions cut 4 bases from V and 10 bases from J, with 11 bases between. This CDR3 contains 13 residues. In DNA, the CDR3 is TGTGCCAGCAGTTCCTACAGGGCGTCACCCCTCCACTTT. Its protein product is CASSSYRASPLHF.

The rearrangement links TRBV7-9 to TRBJ1-2; a weak D match, TRBD1 (6 bases). Germline CDR1 and CDR2: SEHNR and FQNEAQ (reference sequence). The CDR3 is made up of 19 amino acids. The V end lost 0 bases, the J end lost 5 bases, and 25 bases lay between the germline ends. This chain's CDR3 is CASSLAPGGSIRGQYGYTF. In nucleotides, the CDR3 is TGTGCCAGCAGCTTAGCCCCGGGGGGCTCCATCCGCGGTCAATATGGCTACACCTTC.

V and J are TRBV7-8 and TRBJ2-7; 10 bases align to TRBD1. The CDR3 totals 15 residues. From germline, CDR1 is SGHVS and CDR2 FQNEAQ. J gave up 3 bases and V 5 bases, and 7 bases lay outside the gene matches. In DNA, the CDR3 is TGTGCCAGCAGCCTCCGGGACAGGGGTGGCTACGAGCAGTACTTC. It encodes CASSLRDRGGYEQYF.

The rearrangement links TRBV19 to TRBJ2-3, with 8 bases lining up with TRBD1. Germline lookup yields CDR1 LNHDA and CDR2 SQIVND (reference sequence). The CDR3 covers 16 residues. V trimming: 1 base; J trimming: 5 bases; junction bases outside the gene matches: 8. CDR3 amino acids: CASSIGTGSVRDTQYF. As DNA, the CDR3 is TGTGCCAGTAGTATAGGGACAGGGAGTGTACGAGATACGCAGTATTTT.

With respect to this clone: An end of the junction differs from the germline gene, which may be a read error. The rearrangement joins TRBV30 to TRBJ1-5, with D possibly matching TRBD1 (5 bases). CDR3 length: 13 amino acids. Germline V gives CDR1 GTSNPN, CDR2 SVGIG (reference sequence). The CDR3: CAWSVGVAGPQNF. As DNA, the CDR3 is TGTGCCTGGAGTGTAGGGGTCGCAGGGCCCCAGAATTTT. Combining the CDR3 with reference TRBV30 and TRBJ1-5 gives the whole variable domain SQTIHQWPATLVQPVGSPLSLECTVEGTSNPNLYWYRQAAGRGLQLLFYSVGIGQISSEVPQNLSASRPQDRQFILSSKKLLLSDSGFYLCAWSVGVAGPQNFGDGTRLSIL.

This chain joins TRBV28 and TRBJ2-5, with 7 bases aligning to TRBD2. Germline V gives CDR1 MDHEN, CDR2 SYDVKM. The ends lost 5 bases at V and 2 bases at J; junction bases unmatched: 14. The CDR3 totals 17 residues. The CDR3 DNA follows: TGTGCCAGCAGTCAAGGGGCCGTAGCGGGCCTACAAGAGACCCAGTACTTC. This sequence encodes CASSQGAVAGLQETQYF.

The V gene is TRBV30, the J gene TRBJ2-2; no reliable D call. The V gene's germline CDR1 is GTSNPN and CDR2 SVGIG (reference sequence). Trimming cost V 2 bases and J 8 bases, with 12 bases left between them. The CDR3 totals 13 residues. The CDR3 sequence is CAWSLRLEGELFF. The CDR3 nucleotides are TGTGCCTGGAGTCTCCGACTCGAGGGGGAGCTGTTTTTT.

The DNA for the CDR3 is TGTGCCAGCAGTTGGGGCAGCCTTAATGAAAAACTGTTTTTT. Protein sequence: CASSWGSLNEKLFF. This rearrangement joins TRBV28 to TRBJ1-4; tentative D call: TRBD1 (5 bases). This CDR3 has 14 residues. V lost 4 bases and J 4 bases, leaving 10 bases between the germline ends. The germline V gene has CDR1 MDHEN and CDR2 SYDVKM.

The J gene is TRBJ2-2, the V gene TRBV7-8; 7 positions agree with TRBD1. The CDR3 is 17 amino acids. The J segment lost 4 bases and the V segment lost 2 bases, leaving 10 bases of the junction unmatched. Germline CDR1 SGHVS, CDR2 FQNEAQ. CDR3 nucleotide sequence: TGTGCCAGCAGCTTAAACCTCGAGGGGGCACCCACCGGGGAGCTGTTTTTT. It is translated as CASSLNLEGAPTGELFF.

The chain carries TRBV2 and TRBJ2-5; D is unresolved. There are 14 residues in the CDR3. CDR1 SNHLY and CDR2 FYNNEI come from the germline V gene. Trimming took off 6 bases at V and 3 bases at J, with 14 bases between the two ends. CDR3 DNA: TGTGCCAGCAGACCCCGGCAGGCGAAAGAGACCCAGTACTTC. Translating gives CASRPRQAKETQYF.

V gene TRBV5-6 combines with J gene TRBJ1-6; D remains ambiguous. CDR1 and CDR2 from the germline V gene are SGHDT and YYEEEE. The ends were cut back, 4 bases at V and 10 bases at J, with 18 bases in the middle. CDR3 length: 15 residues. This CDR3 is CASSQEWRAGSPLHF. The CDR3 bases are TGTGCCAGCAGCCAAGAGTGGAGGGCTGGATCACCCCTCCACTTT. Complete variable domain (other parts from reference TRBV5-6 and TRBJ1-6): DAGVTQSPTHLIKTRGQQVTLRCSPKSGHDTVSWYQQALGQGPQFIFQYYEEEERQRGNFPDRFSGHQFPNYSSELNVNALLLGDSALYLCASSQEWRAGSPLHFGNGTRLTVT.

This chain links TRBV10-2 with TRBJ2-5; D perhaps matches TRBD2 (6 bases). This CDR3 is built from 14 residues. The germline V gene encodes CDR1 WSHSY and CDR2 SAAADI. V lost 5 bases and J lost 1, with 11 bases in between. CDR3 coding DNA: TGCGCCAGCAGTAGCCTAGCGACCCAAGAGACCCAGTACTTC. Its protein product is CASSSLATQETQYF.

The chain carries TRBV7-9 and TRBJ2-5, with 7 bases identical to TRBD2. The J call may be wrong; the DNA end is better matched by TRBJ2-7. Germline V CDR1 and CDR2: SEHNR, FQNEAQ (reference sequence). This CDR3 contains 13 residues. The CDR3 spells CASGGTIIYEQYF. The CDR3 region has the DNA TGTGCCAGCGGCGGGACTATCATCTACGAGCAGTACTTC.

This clone was counted ten times or more. This CDR3 reads CASSYTTSTGELFF. CDR3 sequence (DNA): TGTGCCAGCAGTTATACGACTAGCACCGGGGAGCTGTTTTTT. J is TRBJ2-2 and V is TRBV6-1, with D possibly matching TRBD2 (6 bases). The V gene lost 5 bases and the J gene lost 4 bases, with 11 bases spanning the gap. Germline-derived CDR1 and CDR2 are MNHNS and SASEGT. The CDR3 runs 14 residues.

This chain links TRBV28 with TRBJ1-2, with TRBD1 identical over 7 bases. V shed 1 base, J shed 5 bases, and the junction held 4 bases outside the gene matches. Per germline, CDR1 MDHEN and CDR2 SYDVKM. The CDR3 sequence is 14 residues long. In DNA, the CDR3 is TGTGCCAGCAGTTTATCTGGGACAGAATATGGCTACACCTTC. Its translation: CASSLSGTEYGYTF.

This rearrangement joins TRBV28 to TRBJ1-5, with D perhaps TRBD1 (5 bases). CDR1 is MDHEN and CDR2 is SYDVKM in the germline V gene. With 5 bases removed from V and 0 bases from J, the gap between germline ends came to 14 bases. The CDR3 length is 16 residues. CDR3 in amino acids: CASSHHGRASNQPQHF. The CDR3 DNA reads TGTGCCAGCAGTCACCACGGCAGGGCTAGCAATCAGCCCCAGCATTTT.

This clone was observed a few times. The chain carries TRBV5-1 and TRBJ2-2; 7 bases fit TRBD2. This CDR3 spans 16 amino acids. Germline V lookup: CDR1 SGHRS, CDR2 YFSETQ. V trimming: 5 bases; J trimming: 7 bases; junction bases outside the gene matches: 14. The CDR3 here is CASRDFKSGANGELFF. The CDR3 DNA reads as TGCGCCAGCAGAGATTTTAAAAGCGGGGCCAACGGGGAGCTGTTTTTT.

The chain recombines TRBV5-4 with TRBJ2-3; D not resolved. V was clipped by 1 base and J by 4 bases, with 4 bases between them. The CDR3 loop spans 12 amino acids. Germline V gene lookup returns CDR1 SGHNT and CDR2 YYREEE (reference sequence). The CDR3 DNA follows: TGTGCCAGCAGCTTGAGCTCAGATACGCAGTATTTT. It is translated as CASSLSSDTQYF.

This chain links TRBV7-9 with TRBJ1-2; D gene uncertain. Trimming removed 5 bases from V and 3 bases from J, with 10 bases in between. Germline loops: CDR1 SEHNR, CDR2 FQNEAQ (reference sequence). The CDR3 has 13 residues. CDR3 coding DNA: TGTGCCAGCAGCCCAGATGACTACTATGGCTACACCTTC. Amino acid sequence: CASSPDDYYGYTF.

The V and J genes are TRBV19 and TRBJ1-1; 10 nucleotides align to TRBD1. Germline trimming cut 1 base from V and 4 bases from J; bases unmatched to any gene: 3. Germline loops: CDR1 LNHDA, CDR2 SQIVND (reference sequence). The CDR3 is 15 residues long. In nucleotides, the CDR3 is TGTGCCAGTAGTATAGGACAGGGGGCGAGCACTGAAGCTTTCTTT. It translates to CASSIGQGASTEAFF.

This chain uses TRBV5-6 with TRBJ1-4, with 11 positions matching TRBD1. The CDR3 is 15 amino acids. Per germline, CDR1 SGHDT and CDR2 YYEEEE. J was trimmed by 5 bases and V by 4 bases; bases with no gene match: 4. CDR3 protein: CASSLGTGGNEKLFF. The CDR3 bases are TGTGCCAGCAGCCTGGGGACAGGGGGAAATGAAAAACTGTTTTTT.

The J gene is TRBJ1-1, the V gene TRBV5-1, with D perhaps TRBD1 (6 bases). The ends were cut back, 3 bases at V and 4 bases at J, with 16 bases in the middle. The CDR3 contains 15 residues. The germline V gene encodes CDR1 SGHRS and CDR2 YFSETQ. This CDR3 is CASSSHLTGLTEAFF. The CDR3 bases are TGCGCCAGCAGCTCCCACCTGACAGGCCTCACTGAAGCTTTCTTT.

This chain connects TRBV6-5 to TRBJ2-1; 15 nucleotides align to TRBD2. Per the germline V gene, CDR1 is MNHEY and CDR2 is SVGAGI. This CDR3 region has 16 residues. V shed 0 bases and J 7 bases; nucleotides not matched to a gene: 1. The DNA of the CDR3 is TGTGCCAGCAGTTACTCGGGGACTAGCGGGGGGAATGAGCAGTTCTTC. Encoded protein: CASSYSGTSGGNEQFF.

J is TRBJ2-7 and V is TRBV29-1, with a weak D call TRBD1 (5 bases). Germline CDR1 reads SQVTM; CDR2 reads ANQGSEA. The CDR3 consists of 11 residues. V lost 6 bases to trimming and J lost 10 bases, with 16 bases between them. CDR3 sequence: CSVAHQGLQYF. CDR3 DNA sequence: TGCAGCGTGGCTCACCAGGGATTACAGTACTTC.